This TCR beta chain was captured by sequencing in a study of blood T cell repertoires in COVID-19. Looking at the study overall: Samples taken during acute and convalescent COVID-19 were collected in the United States, Italy and Spain. From T cells, B-cell-depleted T cells, or PBMCs came the material, which was cDNA or gDNA.

This clone was detected once. As handled by the study authors: Amplified reference gene primers provided the basis for estimating nucleated cell counts. Sequenced by immunoSEQ multiplex PCR; TCRdb stores in-frame clones only, minus some. That table furnishes V, J and clone size, whereas the DNA furnished D and trimming. This sample has under 200,000 clones, with more than 70% found just once. Input material: peripheral blood. The sequence was collected from a man aged 40-49 years with active or convalescent COVID-19.

CDR3 nucleotides: TGTGCCAGCAGCTTGGAGGCAGGACTAAGGAACACTGAAGCTTTCTTT. Amino acid sequence: CASSLEAGLRNTEAFF. The chain has TRBV5-6 and TRBJ1-1; no firm D call. This CDR3 is built from 16 residues. The V gene's germline CDR1 is SGHDT and CDR2 YYEEEE. The germline V and J ends were trimmed by 0 bases and 1 base, with 13 bases remaining between them.